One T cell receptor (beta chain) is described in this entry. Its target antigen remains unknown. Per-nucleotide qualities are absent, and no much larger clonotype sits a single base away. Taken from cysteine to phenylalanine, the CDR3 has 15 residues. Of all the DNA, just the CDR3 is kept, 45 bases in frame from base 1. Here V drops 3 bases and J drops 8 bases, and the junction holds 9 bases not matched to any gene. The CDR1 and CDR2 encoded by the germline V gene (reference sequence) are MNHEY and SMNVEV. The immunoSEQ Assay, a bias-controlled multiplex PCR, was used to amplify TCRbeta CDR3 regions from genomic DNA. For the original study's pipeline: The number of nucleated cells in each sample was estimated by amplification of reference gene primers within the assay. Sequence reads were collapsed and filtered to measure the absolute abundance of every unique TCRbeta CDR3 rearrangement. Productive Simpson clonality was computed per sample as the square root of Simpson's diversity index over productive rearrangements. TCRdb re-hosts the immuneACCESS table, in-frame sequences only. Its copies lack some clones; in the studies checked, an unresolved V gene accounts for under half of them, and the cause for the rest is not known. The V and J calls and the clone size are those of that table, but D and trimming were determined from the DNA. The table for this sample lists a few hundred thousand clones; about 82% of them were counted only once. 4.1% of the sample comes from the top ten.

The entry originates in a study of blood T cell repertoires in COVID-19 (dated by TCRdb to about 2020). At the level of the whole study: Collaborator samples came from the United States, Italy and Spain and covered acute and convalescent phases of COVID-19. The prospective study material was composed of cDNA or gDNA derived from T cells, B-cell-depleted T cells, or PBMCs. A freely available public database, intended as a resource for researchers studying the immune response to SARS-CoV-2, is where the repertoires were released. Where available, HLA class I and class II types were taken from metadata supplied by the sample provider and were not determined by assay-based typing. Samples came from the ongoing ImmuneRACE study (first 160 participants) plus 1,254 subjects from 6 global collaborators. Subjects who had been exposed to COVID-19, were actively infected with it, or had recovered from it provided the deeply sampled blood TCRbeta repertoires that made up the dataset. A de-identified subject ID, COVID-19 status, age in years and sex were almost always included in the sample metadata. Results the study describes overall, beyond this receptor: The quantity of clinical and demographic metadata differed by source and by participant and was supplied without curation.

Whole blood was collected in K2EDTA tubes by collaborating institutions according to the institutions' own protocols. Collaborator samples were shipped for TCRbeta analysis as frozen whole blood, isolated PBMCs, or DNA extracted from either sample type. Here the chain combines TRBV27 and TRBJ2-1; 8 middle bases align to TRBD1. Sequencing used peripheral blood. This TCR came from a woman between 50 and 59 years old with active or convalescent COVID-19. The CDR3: CASSFRRGQGYEQFF. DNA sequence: TGTGCCAGCAGTTTCCGACGCGGACAGGGCTATGAGCAGTTCTTC.